One and the same sample provided the 27 T cell receptor beta chains below, sequenced in a study of CD8 T cells in ankylosing spondylitis. TCRdb re-derived calls from the 5' RACE reads in MiXCR, one entry per CDR3 protein. The table shows hundreds of thousands of distinct CDR3 sequences, with roughly 20% occurring only once. The sequenced material came from blood, either unsorted or a sorted T cell fraction (not recorded which). The receptors stem from a male donor with ankylosing spondylitis or in good health (not recorded which).

This clonotype appeared a few times. V gene TRBV5-1 combines with J gene TRBJ2-2; TRBD2 matches 10 bases. Germline lookup yields CDR1 SGHRS and CDR2 YFSETQ. CDR3 length: 17 amino acids. J was trimmed by 3 bases and V by 4 bases; bases with no gene match: 9. For the CDR3, the DNA is TGCGCCAGCAGCCCCTATACTAGCGGGGTTGACACCGGGGAGCTGTTTTTT. This translates into CASSPYTSGVDTGELFF.

There are a few counts of this clonotype. The chain carries TRBV28 and TRBJ2-7; 7 positions match TRBD1. With V trimmed by 2 bases and J by 4 bases, 5 bases remained unmatched. Germline V gives CDR1 MDHEN, CDR2 SYDVKM. CDR3 length equals 14 residues. CDR3 DNA: TGTGCCAGCAGTTTAGGGCAGGGGGAATACGAGCAGTACGTC. This sequence encodes CASSLGQGEYEQYV.

This clonotype was observed a few times. The chain couples TRBV9 to TRBJ2-7, with D possibly TRBD2 on 5 matching bases. Germline CDR1 and CDR2: SGDLS and YYNGEE. The V end was cut by 2 bases, the J end by 8 bases, with 17 bases between. The CDR3 covers 14 residues. The CDR3 loop reads CASSVGEGILQQYV. CDR3 DNA: TGTGCCAGCAGCGTGGGAGAAGGTATACTCCAGCAGTACGTC.

The chain employs TRBV20-1 and TRBJ1-2; 9 bases are shared with TRBD1. CDR3 length equals 16 residues. V lost 3 bases and J lost 4; bases outside the gene matches: 12. The germline V gene has CDR1 DFQATT and CDR2 SNEGSKA (reference sequence). CDR3 nucleotide sequence: TGCAGTGCTAGGGCACTCGGTCGGGACAGGGTCTATGGCTACACCTTC. Translated: CSARALGRDRVYGYTF.

This clonotype was detected ten times or more. The rearrangement uses TRBV4-1 and TRBJ2-3; no clear D. Trimming pared 0 bases from V and 2 bases from J, leaving 6 bases between. Germline lookup yields CDR1 MGHRA and CDR2 YSYEKL. The CDR3 loop spans 14 amino acids. The CDR3 region has the DNA TGCGCCAGCAGCCAAGATAGGAACACAGATACGCAGTATTTT. Translating it yields CASSQDRNTDTQYF.

This clonotype appeared a few times. V gene TRBV7-8 combines with J gene TRBJ2-1; 9 bases agree with TRBD1. The CDR3 is 17 residues long. Germline values: CDR1 SGHVS, CDR2 FQNEAQ. Losses at the gene ends were 2 bases for V and 5 bases for J; bases not matched to a gene: 10. CDR3 sequence: CASSLRARQGVHNEQFF. In DNA, the CDR3 is TGTGCCAGCAGCTTAAGGGCCCGACAGGGGGTCCACAATGAGCAGTTCTTC.

This rearrangement joins TRBV2 to TRBJ2-2; D not certain. V dropped 2 bases and J dropped 1 base, with 5 bases sitting between them. Germline V gives CDR1 SNHLY, CDR2 FYNNEI. The CDR3 sequence is 14 residues long. The CDR3: CASSESENTGELFF. The CDR3 DNA sequence: TGTGCCAGCAGTGAAAGTGAGAACACCGGGGAGCTGTTTTTT.

This clonotype was seen only a few times. CDR3 loop: CASSQKLLAGADTQYF. DNA for the CDR3: TGTGCCAGCAGCCAAAAACTGCTAGCGGGAGCAGATACGCAGTATTTT. This chain connects TRBV27 to TRBJ2-3; TRBD2 aligns across 10 bases. Germline values: CDR1 MNHEY, CDR2 SMNVEV (reference sequence). CDR3 size: 16 residues. J lost 4 bases, V lost 6 bases, and 10 bases had no gene match.

This clonotype was seen only a few times. This chain joins TRBV5-1 and TRBJ2-1; TRBD1 aligns across 7 bases. The ends lost 4 bases at V and 8 bases at J; junction bases unmatched: 9. The CDR3 consists of 14 residues. CDR1 and CDR2 from the germline V gene are SGHRS and YFSETQ. The CDR3 protein is CASSPRSQGDEQFF. The CDR3 coding sequence is TGCGCCAGCAGCCCCAGGTCCCAGGGGGATGAGCAGTTCTTC.

Only a few counts were recorded for this clonotype. The V gene is TRBV4-1, the J gene TRBJ1-5, with D perhaps TRBD1 (5 bases). Germline V gene sequence: CDR1 MGHRA, CDR2 YSYEKL. Trimming took 2 bases from V and 5 from J, leaving 13 bases between them. The length of the CDR3 is 15 residues. The CDR3 loop reads CASSQYLREDQPQHF. The CDR3 region has the DNA TGCGCCAGCAGCCAATATCTCAGGGAGGATCAGCCCCAGCATTTT.

This clonotype was observed many times. The chain carries TRBV20-1 and TRBJ1-2, with 9 nucleotides matching TRBD1. CDR1 is DFQATT and CDR2 is SNEGSKA in the germline V gene (reference sequence). This CDR3 is built from 14 residues. The V and J ends lost 5 bases and 8 bases, in that order; junction bases with no gene match: 12. CDR3 loop: CSAGDGTGIYGYTF. As DNA, the CDR3 is TGCAGTGCTGGGGACGGGACAGGGATCTACGGCTACACCTTC.

This clonotype was counted only a few times. This chain links TRBV5-1 with TRBJ2-5; no reliable D call. This CDR3 comprises 12 residues. Germline values: CDR1 SGHRS, CDR2 YFSETQ. V shed 0 bases and J shed 7 bases, with 7 bases lying between them. CDR3: CASSLGSGTQYF. The CDR3, as DNA: TGCGCCAGCAGCTTGGGGAGTGGGACCCAGTACTTC.

V gene TRBV20-1 combines with J gene TRBJ1-4; D remains unclear. Trimming removed 4 bases from V and 4 bases from J, with 10 bases in between. The CDR3 extends over 13 amino acids. Germline V gene lookup returns CDR1 DFQATT and CDR2 SNEGSKA (reference sequence). The CDR3 region has the DNA TGCAGTGCTACTTCGCCCTATAATGAAAAACTGTTTTTT. Amino acids: CSATSPYNEKLFF.

This clonotype showed up just a few times. The V and J genes are TRBV2 and TRBJ1-3; D gene unclear. The V gene lost 3 bases and the J gene lost 0 bases, with 9 bases spanning the gap. The CDR3 runs 15 residues. In germline, CDR1 is SNHLY, CDR2 FYNNEI. This chain's CDR3 is CASSEYKSSGNTIYF. Written as DNA, the CDR3 is TGTGCCAGCAGTGAGTACAAGAGCTCTGGAAACACCATATATTTT. The full variable domain, with the rest looked up from reference TRBV2 and TRBJ1-3, is EPEVTQTPSHQVTQMGQEVILRCVPISNHLYFYWYRQILGQKVEFLVSFYNNEISEKSEIFDDQFSVERPDGSNFTLKIRSTKLEDSAMYFCASSEYKSSGNTIYFGEGSWLTVV.

This clonotype was picked up a small number of times. The chain recombines TRBV19 with TRBJ1-1; TRBD1 is a possible D gene (6 bases). V lost 8 bases and J 5 bases, leaving 15 bases between the germline ends. The CDR3 has 13 amino acids. Germline-derived CDR1 and CDR2 are LNHDA and SQIVND (reference sequence). The CDR3 nucleotides are TGTGCCAGTTCTCGGGGGGCGAGGACTGAAGCTTTCTTT. Amino acids: CASSRGARTEAFF.

A few counts support this clonotype. The chain has TRBV7-2 and TRBJ2-5, with TRBD1 matching over 7 bases. The CDR3 spans 13 residues. Germline CDR1 SGHTA, CDR2 FQGNSA. V lost 2 bases to trimming and J lost 5 bases; unmatched junction nucleotides: 2. The CDR3 loop reads CASSLRGLETQYF. The CDR3, as DNA: TGTGCCAGCAGCTTAAGGGGGCTGGAGACCCAGTACTTC.

This clonotype was picked up a small number of times. This rearrangement joins TRBV7-2 to TRBJ1-1; no definite D call. The V gene lost 0 bases and the J gene lost 7 bases, with 6 bases spanning the gap. CDR1 and CDR2 (germline): SGHTA, FQGNSA. This CDR3 has 12 residues. This chain's CDR3 is CASSLAGYEAFF. CDR3 in DNA: TGTGCCAGCAGCTTAGCGGGGTATGAAGCTTTCTTT.

This chain links TRBV5-5 with TRBJ2-5; D gene uncertain. The germline gives CDR1 SGHKS, CDR2 YYEKEE (reference sequence). Deletions cut 0 bases from V and 4 bases from J, with 10 bases between. There are 14 residues in the CDR3. The CDR3 DNA is TGTGCCAGCAGCTTGGAGGTGCTTCTAGAGACCCAGTACTTC. Residues: CASSLEVLLETQYF.

Of note for this clonotype: One junction end disagrees with the germline gene, perhaps due to a read error. CDR3 nucleotide sequence: TGTGTCAGCAGTGGAGAGGGGGGAGTGACTGAAGCTTTCTTT. Translating gives CVSSGEGGVTEAFF. The rearrangement links TRBV27 to TRBJ1-1, with D perhaps matching TRBD1 (6 bases). The CDR3 consists of 14 residues. Germline CDR1 is MNHEY and CDR2 is SMNVEV (reference sequence).

In this sample, this clonotype turned up many times. The chain recombines TRBV7-3 with TRBJ2-5, with D perhaps matching TRBD2 (6 bases). Trimming pared 5 bases from V and 3 bases from J, leaving 10 bases between. This CDR3 region has 13 residues. The germline V gene has CDR1 SGHTA and CDR2 FQGTGA. The chain's CDR3 is CASSPTREETQYF. The CDR3, as DNA: TGTGCCAGCAGCCCGACTAGAGAAGAGACCCAGTACTTC. Full variable domain (missing parts from reference TRBV7-3 and TRBJ2-5): GAGVSQTPSNKVTEKGKYVELRCDPISGHTALYWYRQSLGQGPEFLIYFQGTGAADDSGLPNDRFFAVRPEGSVSTLKIQRTERGDSAVYLCASSPTREETQYFGPGTRLLVL.

The chain uses TRBV5-1 and TRBJ1-2; D might be TRBD1 (5 bases). V was clipped by 0 bases and J by 10 bases, with 13 bases between them. The CDR3 extends over 13 amino acids. Germline V lookup: CDR1 SGHRS, CDR2 YFSETQ. In nucleotides, the CDR3 is TGCGCCAGCAGCTTGGTAGGGGCACAAGACTACACCTTC. Protein: CASSLVGAQDYTF.

This clonotype was counted at least ten times. The chain has TRBV20-1 and TRBJ1-2; TRBD1 agrees at 9 bases. The CDR3 has 17 amino acids. V shed 3 bases, J shed 7 bases, and the junction held 18 bases outside the gene matches. From germline, CDR1 is DFQATT and CDR2 SNEGSKA (reference sequence). The CDR3: CSARGEDRGSGGGGYTF. CDR3 DNA sequence: TGCAGTGCTAGGGGGGAGGACAGGGGCTCGGGAGGCGGTGGCTACACCTTC.

This clonotype has more than one count but fewer than ten. J is TRBJ2-6 and V is TRBV5-1, with D uncertain. Trimming shortened V by 5 bases and J by 0 bases, and 12 bases separated the two germline ends. The germline V gene encodes CDR1 SGHRS and CDR2 YFSETQ. This CDR3 is 16 amino acids long. The CDR3 sequence is CASRETLSSGANVLTF. CDR3 coding DNA: TGCGCCAGCAGGGAGACCCTAAGCTCTGGGGCCAACGTCCTGACTTTC.

The CDR3 loop is CAISGSLAGLSDTQYF. For the CDR3, the DNA is TGTGCCATCAGCGGCTCACTAGCGGGGTTGTCAGATACGCAGTATTTT. The chain carries TRBV10-3 and TRBJ2-3, with 10 positions matching TRBD2. Germline CDR1 and CDR2: ENHRY and SYGVKD. The J segment lost 4 bases and the V segment lost 6 bases, leaving 10 bases of the junction unmatched. The CDR3 sequence is 16 residues long.

At least ten counts were recorded for this clonotype. The genes are TRBV10-3 and TRBJ2-1, with TRBD1 matching over 8 bases. Germline V gene data show CDR1 as ENHRY and CDR2 as SYGVKD. The CDR3 consists of 12 residues. J gave up 9 bases and V 7 bases, and 5 bases lay outside the gene matches. CDR3 protein: CAITGQGPEQFF. The CDR3 nucleotides read TGTGCCATCACAGGACAGGGCCCTGAGCAGTTCTTC.

This sequence joins TRBV6-1 and TRBJ2-7, with D uncertain. Germline V CDR1 and CDR2: MNHNS, SASEGT. CDR3 length equals 14 residues. Trimming pared 3 bases from V and 0 bases from J, leaving 9 bases between. CDR3 bases: TGTGCCAGCAGTGAGTCAGCCGGCTCCTACGAGCAGTACGTC. Protein: CASSESAGSYEQYV.

In this sample, this clonotype turned up many times. This chain joins TRBV20-1 and TRBJ1-4; D might be TRBD1 (5 bases). The germline gives CDR1 DFQATT, CDR2 SNEGSKA (reference sequence). This CDR3 comprises 12 residues. With 1 base removed from V and 6 bases from J, the gap between germline ends came to 6 bases. This CDR3 reads CSARGDHEKLFF. The DNA for the CDR3 is TGCAGTGCTAGAGGGGACCATGAAAAACTGTTTTTT.